This T cell receptor (beta chain) was profiled in a study of T-cell memory formation after mild COVID-19. On the study more broadly: Across donors, TCR clusters were largely donor specific. Study-level findings and limits: Day 15 to 85 contracting clones showed balanced CD4/CD8; day 15 to 37 expanders favored CD4+. Pre-infection memory carried some responding clones, suggesting that cross-reactive memory joined.

The CDR3 consists of 14 residues. Trimming pared 5 bases from V and 3 bases from J, leaving 14 bases between. Notes on this clonotype: Its antigen is currently unknown.

TCRdb passed the 5' RACE reads through MiXCR, listing each CDR3 protein once. The top ten clones hold roughly 12% of a sample with approximately 480,000 distinct CDR3 sequences, about 20% of them seen once. This chain joins TRBV12-3 or TRBV12-4 and TRBJ2-7; weak D call: TRBD1 (5 bases). Sequences were obtained from PBMCs or a T cell subset sorted from them (not recorded which). The TCR comes from an adult woman who had mild COVID-19 (a few samples of this study predate the infection). Cell type and time point are not known. The CDR3 bases are TGTGCCAGCAGTAGCGACAGTTATGTCTACGAGCAGTACTTC. Protein sequence: CASSSDSYVYEQYF.